This TCR beta chain was captured by sequencing in a study of T cells after posttransplantation cyclophosphamide. Profiling relied on immunoSEQ multiplex PCR, and the TCRdb table lists in-frame clones only, not all of them. The sample counts about 12,000 clones, none seen once; the ten largest own around 28%. Treatment was busulfan-fludarabine conditioning, a marrow graft, and cyclophosphamide on days +3 and +4. This CDR3 has 16 residues. Germline loops: CDR1 SGHTS, CDR2 YDEGEE. Germline trimming cut 4 bases from V and 7 bases from J; bases unmatched to any gene: 8. This clone was found many times. The origin of this receptor is a female patient in her forties who received an allogeneic stem cell transplant from a related donor, was CMV-positive, and had acute GVHD only. These T cells may partly come from the graft donor. Specimen: PBMCs, collected after allogeneic stem cell transplant with posttransplant cyclophosphamide. This chain joins TRBV5-8 and TRBJ1-6, with 10 bases that match TRBD1. The CDR3 region is CASSPGTGEGNSPLHF. DNA for the CDR3: TGTGCCAGCAGCCCGGGGACAGGGGAGGGGAATTCACCCCTCCACTTT.